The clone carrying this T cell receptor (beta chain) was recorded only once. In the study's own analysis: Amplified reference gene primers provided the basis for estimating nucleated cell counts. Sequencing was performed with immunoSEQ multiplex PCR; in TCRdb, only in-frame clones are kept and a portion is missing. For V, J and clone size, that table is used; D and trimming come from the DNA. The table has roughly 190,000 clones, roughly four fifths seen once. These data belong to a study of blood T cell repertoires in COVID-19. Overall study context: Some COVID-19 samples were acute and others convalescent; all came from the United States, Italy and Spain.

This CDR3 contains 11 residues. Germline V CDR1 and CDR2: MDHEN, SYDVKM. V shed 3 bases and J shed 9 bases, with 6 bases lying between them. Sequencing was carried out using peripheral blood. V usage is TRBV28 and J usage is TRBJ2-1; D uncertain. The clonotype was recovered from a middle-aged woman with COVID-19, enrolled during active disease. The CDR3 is CASSFTSEQFF. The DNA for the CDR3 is TGTGCCAGCAGTTTTACCAGTGAGCAGTTCTTC.